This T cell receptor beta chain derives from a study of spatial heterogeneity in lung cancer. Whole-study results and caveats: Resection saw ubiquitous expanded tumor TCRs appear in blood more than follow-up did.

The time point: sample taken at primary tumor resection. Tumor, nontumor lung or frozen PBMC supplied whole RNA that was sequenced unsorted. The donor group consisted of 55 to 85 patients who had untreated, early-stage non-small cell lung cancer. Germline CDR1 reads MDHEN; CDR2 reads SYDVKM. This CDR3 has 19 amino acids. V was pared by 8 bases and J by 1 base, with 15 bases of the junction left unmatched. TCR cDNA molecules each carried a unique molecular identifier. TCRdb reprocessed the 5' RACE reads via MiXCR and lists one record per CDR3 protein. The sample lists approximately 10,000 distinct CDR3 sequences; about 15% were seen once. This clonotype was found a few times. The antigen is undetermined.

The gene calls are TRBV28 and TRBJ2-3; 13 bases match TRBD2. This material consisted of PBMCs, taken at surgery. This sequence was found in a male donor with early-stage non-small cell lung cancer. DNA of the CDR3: TGTGCCAGCGAAAGACCGGGACTAGCGGGAATGGGCGGCACAGATACGCAGTATTTT. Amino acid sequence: CASERPGLAGMGGTDTQYF. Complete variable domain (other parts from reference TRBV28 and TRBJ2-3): DVKVTQSSRYLVKRTGEKVFLECVQDMDHENMFWYRQDPGLGLRLIYFSYDVKMKEKGDIPEGYSVSREKKERFSLILESASTNQTSMYLCASERPGLAGMGGTDTQYFGPGTRLTVL.